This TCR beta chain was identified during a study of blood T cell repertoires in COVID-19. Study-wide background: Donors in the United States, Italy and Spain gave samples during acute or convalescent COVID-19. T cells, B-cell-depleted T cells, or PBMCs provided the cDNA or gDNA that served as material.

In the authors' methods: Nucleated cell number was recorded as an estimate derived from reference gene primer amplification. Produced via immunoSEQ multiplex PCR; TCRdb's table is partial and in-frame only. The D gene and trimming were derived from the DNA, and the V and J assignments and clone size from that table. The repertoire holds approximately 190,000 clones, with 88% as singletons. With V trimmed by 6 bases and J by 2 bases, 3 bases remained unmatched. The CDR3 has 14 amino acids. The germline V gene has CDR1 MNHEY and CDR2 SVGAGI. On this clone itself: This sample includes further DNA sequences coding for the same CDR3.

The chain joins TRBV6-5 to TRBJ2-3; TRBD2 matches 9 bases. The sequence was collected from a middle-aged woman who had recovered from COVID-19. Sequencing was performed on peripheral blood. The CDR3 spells CASRLAGATDTQYF. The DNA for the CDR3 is TGTGCCAGCAGGTTAGCGGGGGCCACAGATACGCAGTATTTT.